This T cell receptor beta chain was recovered during a study of monozygotic twins with inflammatory bowel disease. Study outcomes and limitations: IBD patients exhibited fewer clonotypes shared with other individuals than healthy twins, particularly with disease activity. Twin pairs that were concordant did not differ from discordant pairs in repertoire similarity, possibly from limited power. Using the inverse Simpson index, IBD patients had lower TCRbeta diversity than healthy co-twins.

With no T cell sorting beforehand, total RNA was isolated from whole blood. To note about this clonotype: Antigen: not known.

TCRdb re-called the 5' RACE reads, yielding one record per CDR3 amino acid sequence without DNA. The sample has 150,000 to 200,000 distinct CDR3 sequences. CDR3 size: 16 residues. CDR1 KGHDR and CDR2 SFDVKD come from the germline V gene. The clonotype was recovered from a human donor with ulcerative colitis or Crohn's disease, or a healthy co-twin of an affected twin (not recorded which). The sample comprised blood. The chain has TRBV24-1 and TRBJ2-5; TCRdb's D gene call, TRBD2, goes unchecked for lack of DNA. This CDR3 reads CATSDLGLAGQETQYF.